Presented here are 25 T cell receptor beta chains from one specimen sequenced in a study of cytotoxic CD8 clonotypes in ibrutinib-treated CLL (dated by TCRdb to 2020 to 2022). Libraries were built with the immunoSEQ multiplex PCR assay. What TCRdb holds here is the immuneACCESS table cut down to in-frame rearrangements. Part of the clones is not present; checked against another copy, under half of the missing clones reflect an unresolved V gene, and the others are unexplained. The sample profile shows approximately 60,000 clones; around 52% of them were found once. Jointly, the top ten make up more than 20% of the sample. The intended sense of this specimen's time point label: progressive disease on ibrutinib. This material consisted of PBMCs, taken at disease progression, from a patient treated with ibrutinib. Receptor source: a human donor with chronic lymphocytic leukemia.

V and J are TRBV6-5 and TRBJ1-2, with TRBD1 matching 7 bases. The CDR3 runs 11 residues. With V trimmed by 8 bases and J by 8 bases, 5 bases remained unmatched. Germline V gene sequence: CDR1 MNHEY, CDR2 SVGAGI. CDR3 in amino acids: CASGTVWGYTF. DNA of the CDR3: TGTGCCAGCGGGACAGTGTGGGGCTACACCTTC.

This sequence joins TRBV7-2 and TRBJ1-5, with D possibly TRBD1 on 6 matching bases. The CDR3 extends over 13 amino acids. Trimming stripped 5 bases from V and 4 bases from J, with 9 bases between. CDR1 and CDR2 from the germline V gene are SGHTA and FQGNSA. CDR3 loop: CASSATGNQPQHF. CDR3 bases: TGTGCCAGCAGCGCCACAGGGAATCAGCCCCAGCATTTT.

The V and J genes are TRBV5-1 and TRBJ2-2; the D is unclear. The V end was cut by 1 base, the J end by 6 bases, with 7 bases between. Germline V gives CDR1 SGHRS, CDR2 YFSETQ. The CDR3 runs 13 residues. CDR3 amino acids: CASSLFTPGELFF. The CDR3 coding sequence is TGCGCCAGCAGCTTGTTCACTCCCGGGGAGCTGTTTTTT. The full variable domain, its missing parts supplied by reference TRBV5-1 and TRBJ2-2, is KAGVTQTPRYLIKTRGQQVTLSCSPISGHRSVSWYQQTPGQGLQFLFEYFSETQRNKGNFPGRFSGRQFSNSRSEMNVSTLELGDSALYLCASSLFTPGELFFGEGSRLTVL.

Here the CDR3 reads CASTTGDVNEKLFF. The CDR3 DNA is TGTGCCAGCACCACGGGGGATGTAAATGAAAAACTGTTTTTT. The chain joins TRBV11-3 to TRBJ1-4; maybe TRBD1 (5 bases). The CDR3 is made up of 14 amino acids. Germline CDR1 is SGHNT and CDR2 is YENEEA. Trimming removed 7 bases from V and 5 bases from J, with 14 bases in between.

Only a few counts were recorded for this clone. The J gene is TRBJ1-1, the V gene TRBV6-1, with D maybe TRBD1 (5 bases). Trimming cost V 4 bases and J 5 bases, with 14 bases left between them. The CDR3 has 14 residues. Looked up from germline, CDR1 is MNHNS and CDR2 is SASEGT. CDR3 DNA sequence: TGTGCCAGCAGTGTCCGCCAGGGTGAGACTGAAGCTTTCTTT. Protein sequence: CASSVRQGETEAFF.

The chain joins TRBV6-1 to TRBJ2-4; TRBD1 agrees at 9 bases. The V and J ends lost 0 bases and 6 bases, in that order; junction bases with no gene match: 3. CDR3 length: 15 amino acids. Germline CDR1 reads MNHNS; CDR2 reads SASEGT. CDR3 protein: CASSEAPGQGNIQYF. The CDR3 DNA follows: TGTGCCAGCAGTGAAGCTCCGGGACAGGGAAACATTCAGTACTTC.

This clone has ten or more counts. CDR3 sequence reads: CASREPSETQYF. CDR3 sequence (DNA): TGTGCCAGCAGAGAACCTTCCGAGACCCAGTACTTC. The genes are TRBV7-9 and TRBJ2-5; D call uncertain. The CDR3 totals 12 residues. V was pared by 6 bases and J by 5 bases, with 10 bases between. Germline assignment: CDR1 SEHNR and CDR2 FQNEAQ (reference sequence).

Written as DNA, the CDR3 is TGTGCCAGCAGTCGCCTACTAGCAGGCGTCTACGAGCAGTACTTC. As protein: CASSRLLAGVYEQYF. J is TRBJ2-7 and V is TRBV6-5, with a possible D match to TRBD2 (6 bases). The germline gives CDR1 MNHEY, CDR2 SVGAGI. The CDR3 extends over 15 amino acids. The V and J ends lost 5 bases and 3 bases respectively, with 17 bases between them.

There are a few counts of this clone. This chain uses TRBV2 with TRBJ2-7; no reliable D call. The V and J ends lost 3 bases and 6 bases respectively, with 15 bases between them. Germline V gives CDR1 SNHLY, CDR2 FYNNEI. The CDR3 runs to 14 residues. This chain's CDR3 is CASSDPHSGFEQYF. The CDR3 DNA follows: TGTGCCAGCAGTGACCCCCACTCGGGCTTCGAGCAGTACTTC.

The chain joins TRBV4-3 to TRBJ2-4; TRBD1 aligns across 7 bases. V gave up 0 bases and J gave up 6 bases; unmatched junction bases: 14. Germline V lookup: CDR1 LGHNA, CDR2 YSLEER. The CDR3 contains 18 residues. The DNA of the CDR3 is TGCGCCAGCAGCCAAGAGGTCTTGGTACAGGGGACCTTAAACATTCAGTACTTC. Amino acid sequence: CASSQEVLVQGTLNIQYF.

The table lists this clone with a few counts. The rearrangement links TRBV5-1 to TRBJ1-6, with unresolved D. This CDR3 region has 14 residues. V gave up 5 bases and J gave up 5 bases, with 11 bases separating them. Germline V gives CDR1 SGHRS, CDR2 YFSETQ. CDR3 in DNA: TGCGCCAGCAGATCTCAGATTAATAATTCACCCCTCCACTTT. Its protein product is CASRSQINNSPLHF.

There are a few counts of this clone. The chain is built from TRBV4-1 and TRBJ2-2; 8 nucleotides match TRBD1. V lost 4 bases to trimming and J lost 3 bases; unmatched junction nucleotides: 4. The germline CDR1 and CDR2 sequences are MGHRA and YSYEKL. This CDR3 has 15 residues. This CDR3 is CASSRGQGYTGELFF. CDR3 DNA sequence: TGCGCCAGCAGCCGCGGACAGGGTTACACCGGGGAGCTGTTTTTT.

This clone was recorded only once. This chain's CDR3 is CATSRGQGAGYTF. The CDR3 DNA sequence: TGTGCCACCAGCAGAGGACAGGGGGCGGGCTACACCTTC. This chain joins TRBV15 and TRBJ1-2; TRBD1 agrees at 10 bases. The trim removed 1 base at V and 8 bases at J, leaving 1 base unmatched. The CDR3 totals 13 residues. Germline CDR1 is LNHNV and CDR2 is YYDKDF (reference sequence).

A single count supports this clone. This chain uses TRBV18 with TRBJ1-2; 8 nucleotides align to TRBD1. The CDR3 extends over 16 amino acids. The germline V gene encodes CDR1 KGHSH and CDR2 LQKENI. J gave up 4 bases and V 2 bases, and 9 bases lay outside the gene matches. The CDR3 loop is CASSPSTTGTGYGYTF. Here the CDR3 DNA reads TGTGCCAGCTCACCATCTACTACCGGGACAGGCTATGGCTACACCTTC.

This rearrangement joins TRBV5-4 to TRBJ2-5, with a possible D match to TRBD2 (6 bases). Per the germline V gene, CDR1 is SGHNT and CDR2 is YYREEE (reference sequence). Trimming cost V 4 bases and J 2 bases, with 9 bases left between them. This CDR3 has 13 amino acids. The CDR3, as DNA: TGTGCCAGCAGCGCCGGGGGACAAGAGACCCAGTACTTC. Protein product: CASSAGGQETQYF.

This clone was counted a few times. This chain connects TRBV25-1 to TRBJ2-7; D perhaps matches TRBD1 (6 bases). With 3 bases removed from V and 4 bases from J, the gap between germline ends came to 16 bases. Germline CDR1 MGHDK, CDR2 SYGVNS. This CDR3 is 15 amino acids long. The CDR3 reads CASSDPGVGEYEQYF. The CDR3 DNA follows: TGTGCCAGCAGTGATCCAGGGGTCGGTGAGTACGAGCAGTACTTC.

The sample holds a few counts of this clone. The chain carries TRBV5-6 and TRBJ2-3; D unclear. Between the trimmed V and J ends, which lost 1 base and 1 base, there was a span of 7 bases. Germline CDR1 is SGHDT and CDR2 is YYEEEE. The CDR3 totals 14 residues. The CDR3 DNA reads as TGTGCCAGCAGCTTGCCTGGGGGCACAGATACGCAGTATTTT. The encoded protein is CASSLPGGTDTQYF.

The V call is TRBV10-3, the J call TRBJ1-2; 8 bases match TRBD1. Germline CDR1 reads ENHRY; CDR2 reads SYGVKD. The CDR3 is 14 amino acids. V was clipped by 6 bases and J by 8 bases; unmatched bases: 11. Here the CDR3 reads CAIRPQGASRGYTF. The DNA of the CDR3 is TGTGCCATCAGGCCCCAGGGGGCATCTCGAGGCTACACCTTC.

J is TRBJ2-1 and V is TRBV2; 14 nucleotides align to TRBD2. In germline, CDR1 is SNHLY, CDR2 FYNNEI. The CDR3 is made up of 16 amino acids. The V segment lost 3 bases and the J segment 8 bases; nucleotides outside the gene matches: 6. The CDR3 coding sequence is TGTGCCAGCAGTGACCCCGGGACTAGCGGGGGTGATGAGCAGTTCTTC. Translating it yields CASSDPGTSGGDEQFF.

V is TRBV27 and J is TRBJ2-1; 8 bases are shared with TRBD2. The trim removed 7 bases at V and 5 bases at J, leaving 7 bases unmatched. This CDR3 contains 14 residues. The germline V gene encodes CDR1 MNHEY and CDR2 SMNVEV (reference sequence). The CDR3 is CASTLSGTHNEQFF. Written as DNA, the CDR3 is TGTGCCAGCACCCTTAGCGGGACCCACAATGAGCAGTTCTTC.

V usage is TRBV30 and J usage is TRBJ1-5; perhaps TRBD1 as D (5 bases). Deletions cut 4 bases from V and 4 bases from J, with 11 bases between. This CDR3 has 13 residues. Per germline, CDR1 GTSNPN and CDR2 SVGIG (reference sequence). The CDR3 DNA is TGTGCCTGGAAGGGGCAGGAGAATCAGCCCCAGCATTTT. Translating it yields CAWKGQENQPQHF.

The V call is TRBV27, the J call TRBJ1-5; tentative D call: TRBD1 (5 bases). Germline assignment: CDR1 MNHEY and CDR2 SMNVEV (reference sequence). V was cut by 8 bases and J by 3 bases, with 26 bases left in between. The CDR3 loop spans 18 amino acids. CDR3 in amino acids: CASRRQIPTLGVNQPQHF. CDR3 nucleotide sequence: TGTGCCAGCCGAAGACAGATACCAACCCTTGGGGTCAATCAGCCCCAGCATTTT.

The chain joins TRBV6-5 to TRBJ2-5; D is unclear. The ends were cut back, 7 bases at V and 1 base at J, with 10 bases in the middle. The CDR3 runs 13 residues. The germline gives CDR1 MNHEY, CDR2 SVGAGI. CDR3 bases: TGTGCCAGCAAAGGTTGGGTCCAAGAGACCCAGTACTTC. As protein: CASKGWVQETQYF.

The rearrangement uses TRBV11-3 and TRBJ2-5; unclear D gene. This CDR3 is 14 amino acids long. Germline V gene lookup returns CDR1 SGHNT and CDR2 YENEEA. The V end lost 2 bases, the J end lost 2 bases, and 9 bases lay between the germline ends. DNA for the CDR3: TGTGCCAGCAGCTTACAGGTTCGGCAAGAGACCCAGTACTTC. Amino acid sequence: CASSLQVRQETQYF.

The chain carries TRBV9 and TRBJ2-1; D may be TRBD1 or TRBD2 (6 bases each). Trimming shortened V by 2 bases and J by 8 bases, and 17 bases separated the two germline ends. CDR1 and CDR2 (germline): SGDLS, YYNGEE. The CDR3 sequence is 15 residues long. This CDR3 reads CASSVQTGGGYEQFF. CDR3 sequence (DNA): TGTGCCAGCAGCGTCCAGACAGGAGGGGGGTATGAGCAGTTCTTC.